The rows below give T cell receptor beta chains drawn from one sample of a study of PD-L1 blockade in urothelial cancer. Only in-frame clones appear in the TCRdb table, and some are missing; sequencing was by immunoSEQ multiplex PCR. The table shows about 95,000 clones, with around 87% occurring only once. The source material was PBMCs, sampled around atezolizumab (anti-PD-L1) treatment. These receptors were collected from a man in his sixties with urothelial cancer. The CDR3 runs from the conserved cysteine through the conserved F or W. A D gene is named only where the DNA matches it firmly.

V	J	D	DNA	CDR3
TRBV5-1	TRBJ2-5	-	TGCGCCAGCAGCTTGGGGCCCCAAGAGACCCAGTACTTC	CASSLGPQETQYF
TRBV6-6	TRBJ1-2	TRBD1	TGTGCCAGCACGGACAGGGGACTAGGTACTAACTATGGCTACACCTTC	CASTDRGLGTNYGYTF
TRBV7-2	TRBJ2-5	-	TGTGCCAGCAGCTTAGAGGACTCCTCAGGGACCCAGTACTTC	CASSLEDSSGTQYF
TRBV29-1	TRBJ2-2	TRBD1	TGCAGCGTTGTCGGGGACAGGTCGAGCACCGGGGAGCTGTTTTTT	CSVVGDRSSTGELFF
TRBV5-1	TRBJ2-5	TRBD2	TGCGCCAGCAGCTTACTAGCGGGTATACAAGAGACCCAGTACTTC	CASSLLAGIQETQYF
TRBV9	TRBJ2-6	-	TGTGCCAGCAGCTCCCCCCGGACACAGGCCTCTGGGGCCAACGTCCTGACTTTC	CASSSPRTQASGANVLTF
TRBV11-3	TRBJ2-2	TRBD2	TGTGCCAGCCATTCCGGGACTAGCGGCTTTGGCGGGGAGCTGTTTTTT	CASHSGTSGFGGELFF
TRBV5-1	TRBJ1-5	-	TGCGCCAGCAGCCCAGAGGGTCGTCAGCCCCAGCATTTT	CASSPEGRQPQHF
TRBV29-1	TRBJ2-5	-	TGCAGCGTTGAATTCGAGGGAGAACGAGAGACCCAGTACTTC	CSVEFEGERETQYF
TRBV18	TRBJ1-2	-	TGTGCCAGCTCACCACAACGAGCAGGGGCCGGCTATGGCTACACCTTC	CASSPQRAGAGYGYTF